These 18 T cell receptor beta chains share one sample of origin, sequenced in a study of OX40 agonist ivuxolimab in advanced cancers. Only in-frame clones appear in the TCRdb table, and some are missing; sequencing was by immunoSEQ multiplex PCR. The sample contains about 32,000 clones, just under 90% of which appear only once. The sample consisted of CD4+ or CD8+ T cells sorted from blood, taken in a trial of the OX40 agonist ivuxolimab. Source of these receptors: an adult with an advanced solid tumor such as melanoma, head and neck, liver or kidney cancer.

The sample holds a few counts of this clone. The chain combines TRBV6-1 with TRBJ1-5; D is possibly TRBD1 (6 bases). V was pared by 3 bases and J by 0 bases, with 9 bases between. CDR1 and CDR2 (germline): MNHNS, SASEGT. The CDR3 has 15 amino acids. As DNA, the CDR3 is TGTGCCAGCAGTGAGTGGACAGTTAGCAATCAGCCCCAGCATTTT. This gives the protein CASSEWTVSNQPQHF.

V usage is TRBV14 and J usage is TRBJ2-5; D gene unclear. CDR3 length: 14 residues. Trimming stripped 1 base from V and 5 bases from J, with 11 bases between. Per the germline V gene, CDR1 is SGHDN and CDR2 is FVKESK. CDR3 sequence: CASSQVAKLETQYF. The CDR3 bases are TGTGCCAGCAGCCAAGTGGCAAAACTTGAGACCCAGTACTTC.

CDR3 coding DNA: TGTGCCAGCAGCTCCGGACTAGCAGGAGATACGCAGTATTTT. Amino acid sequence: CASSSGLAGDTQYF. The chain joins TRBV7-3 to TRBJ2-3; TRBD2 matches 8 bases. CDR1 SGHTA and CDR2 FQGTGA come from the germline V gene. Trimming removed 4 bases from V and 5 bases from J; junction bases left unmatched: 5. This CDR3 region has 14 residues.

The chain has TRBV6-5 and TRBJ2-5; 7 bases are a match to TRBD2. Trimming at V came to 5 bases and at J to 2 bases, leaving 8 bases not matched to a gene. Germline assignment: CDR1 MNHEY and CDR2 SVGAGI. The CDR3 totals 15 residues. Here the CDR3 DNA reads TGTGCCAGCAGTAACGCCGGACTAGTACAAGAGACCCAGTACTTC. Its translation is CASSNAGLVQETQYF.

The chain combines TRBV27 with TRBJ2-1; D assignment may be TRBD1 or TRBD2 (6 bases each). CDR1 is MNHEY, CDR2 SMNVEV, per germline (reference sequence). V was pared by 2 bases and J by 0 bases, with 14 bases between. The CDR3 contains 17 residues. CDR3 sequence: CASSLGSGAPSYNEQFF. In DNA form, the CDR3 reads TGTGCCAGCAGTTTAGGATCGGGGGCCCCCTCCTACAATGAGCAGTTCTTC.

The table lists this clone with a count of one. The chain is built from TRBV7-3 and TRBJ2-1, with 8 nucleotides matching TRBD2. V was pared by 5 bases and J by 8 bases, with 14 bases of the junction left unmatched. The CDR3 has 16 amino acids. CDR1 SGHTA and CDR2 FQGTGA come from the germline V gene. The DNA of the CDR3 is TGTGCCAGCAGCATCCCCCTGGCGGGGGGTTTCGATGAGCAGTTCTTC. Protein: CASSIPLAGGFDEQFF.

The rearrangement links TRBV13 to TRBJ2-7; TRBD1 agrees at 7 bases. Germline V gene sequence: CDR1 PRHDT, CDR2 FYEKMQ (reference sequence). Trimming took 3 bases from V and 0 from J; bases not matched to a gene: 5. This CDR3 has 15 amino acids. CDR3 in amino acids: CASSLPSGGSYEQYF. DNA of the CDR3: TGTGCCAGCAGCTTGCCCTCAGGGGGCTCCTACGAGCAGTACTTC.

CDR3 DNA: TGTGCCAGCAGCGTAGGGGTGCGCATCACAGATGAGCAGTTCTTC. This sequence encodes CASSVGVRITDEQFF. The chain recombines TRBV9 with TRBJ2-1; no clear D. V was pared by 0 bases and J by 8 bases, with 15 bases between. The CDR3 totals 15 residues. Germline V CDR1 and CDR2: SGDLS, YYNGEE. The full variable domain, its missing parts supplied by reference TRBV9 and TRBJ2-1, is DSGVTQTPKHLITATGQRVTLRCSPRSGDLSVYWYQQSLDQGLQFLIQYYNGEERAKGNILERFSAQQFPDLHSELNLSSLELGDSALYFCASSVGVRITDEQFFGPGTRLTVL.

The gene calls are TRBV7-8 and TRBJ2-7; possibly TRBD2 for D (5 bases). Germline V gives CDR1 SGHVS, CDR2 FQNEAQ. This CDR3 is built from 16 residues. Trimming left V 4 bases short and J 2 bases short, with 18 bases between. DNA of the CDR3: TGTGCCAGCAGCTACCCAGGCGGTACGGGGACCTACGAGCAGTACTTC. Protein sequence: CASSYPGGTGTYEQYF.

V gene TRBV27 combines with J gene TRBJ2-7; a weak D match, TRBD2 (5 bases). The CDR3 runs 14 residues. V was pared by 6 bases and J by 6 bases, with 18 bases between. Germline CDR1 is MNHEY and CDR2 is SMNVEV (reference sequence). The CDR3 here is CASSTWRTRGEQYF. DNA for the CDR3: TGTGCCAGCAGCACCTGGCGAACCCGGGGCGAGCAGTACTTC.

The chain links TRBV7-9 to TRBJ2-7; 7 nucleotides agree with TRBD2. The CDR3 sequence is 16 residues long. Germline V gene lookup returns CDR1 SEHNR and CDR2 FQNEAQ (reference sequence). Trimming removed 5 bases from V and 5 bases from J; junction bases left unmatched: 15. The DNA of the CDR3 is TGTGCCAGCAGCGACCCCCTTGGACTAGGTCCCGACGAGCAGTACTTC. This translates into CASSDPLGLGPDEQYF.

V and J are TRBV12-1 and TRBJ2-1; the table gives TRBD1 as D, unverified against the DNA. TRBV12-1 is reported as a pseudogene. The CDR3 extends over 21 amino acids. This chain's CDR3 is CASTLTAPGQLSPWTFNEQFF. CDR3 in DNA: TGTGCCAGCACTCTGACAGCACCGGGACAGCTCTCCCCTTGGACTTTCAATGAGCAGTTCTTC.

This chain's CDR3 is CASSPWTGGSYEQYF. The DNA for the CDR3 is TGTGCCAGCAGCCCCTGGACAGGGGGCTCCTACGAGCAGTACTTC. The chain couples TRBV7-8 to TRBJ2-7, with 10 bases fitting TRBD1. The CDR3 is 15 amino acids. J was trimmed by 0 bases and V by 5 bases; bases with no gene match: 4. The germline V gene encodes CDR1 SGHVS and CDR2 FQNEAQ. Combining the CDR3 with reference TRBV7-8 and TRBJ2-7 gives the whole variable domain GAGVSQSPRYKVAKRGQDVALRCDPISGHVSLFWYQQALGQGPEFLTYFQNEAQLDKSGLPSDRFFAERPEGSVSTLKIQRTQQEDSAVYLCASSPWTGGSYEQYFGPGTRLTVT.

The chain links TRBV7-6 to TRBJ2-7; D not resolved. V lost 1 base and J lost 2, with 15 bases in between. The germline CDR1 and CDR2 sequences are SGHVS and FNYEAQ. This CDR3 spans 16 amino acids. CDR3 sequence reads: CASSLEAAESTYEQYF. CDR3 nucleotides: TGTGCCAGCAGCTTAGAGGCGGCGGAGTCTACCTACGAGCAGTACTTC.

The count of this clone is one. The chain couples TRBV27 to TRBJ1-1; the D gene is possibly TRBD1 (6 bases). V was trimmed by 5 bases and J by 6 bases, leaving 28 bases between them. The CDR3 sequence is 18 residues long. Germline CDR1 is MNHEY and CDR2 is SMNVEV (reference sequence). CDR3 loop: CASSPWGAPLKERAEAFF. CDR3 bases: TGTGCCAGCAGTCCCTGGGGGGCCCCCCTGAAAGAACGGGCTGAAGCTTTCTTT.

This chain connects TRBV9 to TRBJ1-1; D remains ambiguous. Germline V CDR1 and CDR2: SGDLS, YYNGEE. The CDR3 is made up of 14 amino acids. V lost 3 bases, J lost 4 bases, and 13 bases lay in between. The CDR3 loop is CASSDGSGVTEAFF. The CDR3 nucleotides read TGTGCCAGCAGCGACGGGAGTGGTGTCACTGAAGCTTTCTTT.

The chain links TRBV11-3 to TRBJ2-2, with D unclear. Germline CDR1 reads SGHNT; CDR2 reads YENEEA. The CDR3 loop spans 14 amino acids. Trimming removed 1 base at V and 4 bases at J, with 7 bases between. CDR3 sequence reads: CASSLGGITGELFF. The CDR3 DNA sequence: TGTGCCAGCAGCTTAGGAGGTATCACCGGGGAGCTGTTTTTT. Drawing the rest from reference TRBV11-3 and TRBJ2-2, the complete variable domain is EAGVVQSPRYKIIEKKQPVAFWCNPISGHNTLYWYLQNLGQGPELLIRYENEEAVDDSQLPKDRFSAERLKGVDSTLKIQPAELGDSAVYLCASSLGGITGELFFGEGSRLTVL.

The rearrangement uses TRBV10-3 and TRBJ1-1; 7 positions match TRBD1. Losses at the gene ends were 2 bases for V and 1 base for J; bases not matched to a gene: 7. This CDR3 is 16 amino acids long. Germline V gene lookup returns CDR1 ENHRY and CDR2 SYGVKD. This CDR3 is CAISELGGMRNTEAFF. DNA of the CDR3: TGTGCCATCAGTGAGCTAGGGGGCATGCGGAACACTGAAGCTTTCTTT.